These T cell receptor beta chains were read from a single sample in a study of shared clonotypes between healthy human individuals. Here immunoSEQ multiplex PCR was the method, and the copy in TCRdb shows in-frame clones only, minus some. The sample records some 2.4 million clones, over 85% being singletons. Sequencing was done on a sample of naive CD4+ T cells from PBMCs. These receptors were obtained from a man aged 18 to 29 in good health. Some clones in this sample may be carry-over from other donors' samples. The CDR3 runs from the conserved cysteine through the conserved F or W. Each record gives: D gene, J gene, clone size, V gene, CDR3 DNA, CDR3 protein. The D gene is left open where the match is weak. Some rows mark clone size as missing; the rest say once, few, many or name a class of expanded clone.

TRBD1 TRBJ2-5 - TRBV11-1 TGTGCCAGCAGCTTCGACAGGGCCCAAGAGACCCAGTACTTC CASSFDRAQETQYF
TRBD2 TRBJ2-1 - TRBV2 TGTGCCAGCAGTAGTACTAGCGGGACCTCCTACAATGAGCAGTTCTTC CASSSTSGTSYNEQFF
TRBD2 TRBJ2-5 - TRBV7-2 TGTGCCAGCAGCTTAGGACTAGCGGGAGTTTGGGAGACCCAGTACTTC CASSLGLAGVWETQYF
TRBD2 TRBJ2-4 - TRBV5-1 TGCGCCAGCAGCTTGTCGGGAGGGGGAAACATTCAGTACTTC CASSLSGGGNIQYF
- TRBJ2-1 - TRBV9 TGTGCCAGCAGCGAACGACTCAGGGGGGTTGGTGAGCAGTTCTTC CASSERLRGVGEQFF
- TRBJ2-7 - TRBV2 TGTGCCAGCAGTGAAGCGCCTCTGGGCCGGAAGGACGAGCAGTACTTC CASSEAPLGRKDEQYF
- TRBJ2-7 - TRBV6-5 TGTGCCAGCAGCCTGACCGGACTTCTCTACGAGCAGTACTTC CASSLTGLLYEQYF
- TRBJ2-7 once TRBV11-2 TGTGCCAGCAGCCCCGTGTGGCTAGGTCGCGACGAGCAGTACTTC CASSPVWLGRDEQYF
- TRBJ1-3 - TRBV6-5 TGTGCCAGCAGTTACTCGGTCTCTGGAAACACCATATATTTT CASSYSVSGNTIYF
TRBD1 TRBJ2-2 - TRBV10-3 TGTGCCATCAGTGAGGGGACAGTCACCGGGGAGCTGTTTTTT CAISEGTVTGELFF
- TRBJ1-5 - TRBV28 TGTGCCAGCAGCCCCGCCGCGGGGGCCTCCCGTCCCCAGCATTTT CASSPAAGASRPQHF
- TRBJ2-2 - TRBV7-9 TGTGCCAGCACCTTAGGATCTGGGGGGCTTGTCGGGGAGCTGTTTTTT CASTLGSGGLVGELFF
TRBD1 TRBJ1-4 - TRBV2 TGTGCCAGCAGTGGACAGGGGACTGGTGAAAAACTGTTTTTT CASSGQGTGEKLFF
- TRBJ2-2 - TRBV7-9 TGTGCCAGCAGCTTAATTCTGAACACCGGGGAGCTGTTTTTT CASSLILNTGELFF
- TRBJ2-3 - TRBV7-3 TGTGCCAGCAGCTTAACGGGGAGCACAGATACGCAGTATTTT CASSLTGSTDTQYF
TRBD2 TRBJ2-5 - TRBV7-2 TGTGCCAGCAGCCAGGGACTAGTCAAGACCCAGTACTTC CASSQGLVKTQYF
TRBD1 TRBJ1-5 - TRBV7-8 TGTGCCAGCAGCCCTTCCGGGACAGGGGCTCTCAATCAGCCCCAGCATTTT CASSPSGTGALNQPQHF
- TRBJ2-1 - TRBV7-3 TGTGCCAGCAGCTCGGCGGGACGGACTAATGAGCAGTTCTTC CASSSAGRTNEQFF
TRBD2 TRBJ2-1 - TRBV4-1 TGCGCCAGCAGCCAGGCCCTAGCGGGAGGTTTTAATGAGCAGTTCTTC CASSQALAGGFNEQFF
- TRBJ2-2 - TRBV11-2 TGTGCCAGCAGCTTAGAGGCATTCGGGGAGCTGTTTTTT CASSLEAFGELFF
- TRBJ1-3 - TRBV28 TGTGCCAGCAGTGCCCTCGGAACCCTCTCTGGAAACACCATATATTTT CASSALGTLSGNTIYF
- TRBJ1-2 - TRBV27 TGTGCCAGCAGTTTAATCAATGAGGGGAACTATGGCTACACCTTC CASSLINEGNYGYTF
- TRBJ2-5 once TRBV11-2 TGTGCCAGCAGCTTAGGATCTTGGTCCGAAGTATTCCAAGAGACCCAGTACTTC CASSLGSWSEVFQETQYF
TRBD1 TRBJ2-5 - TRBV7-2 TGTGCCAGCAGCTCTCTACAGGGGCCGCAAGAGACCCAGTACTTC CASSSLQGPQETQYF
- TRBJ2-2 - TRBV9 TGTGCCAGCAGCACCACGCCTAGGGTGGGAGCAAACACCGGGGAGCTGTTTTTT CASSTTPRVGANTGELFF
- TRBJ2-1 once TRBV25-1 TGTGCCAGCAGTAGACTGGACAGCTCCTACAATGAGCAGTTCTTC CASSRLDSSYNEQFF
- TRBJ2-7 - TRBV7-2 TGTGCCAGCAGCTTAGGGGGGATCTACGAGCAGTACTTC CASSLGGIYEQYF
- TRBJ2-3 once TRBV4-2 TGTGCCAGCAGCCCGCACGGCACAGATACGCAGTATTTT CASSPHGTDTQYF
- TRBJ2-5 - TRBV4-1 TGCGCCAGCAGCCAAACAGGGACCCAAGAGACCCAGTACTTC CASSQTGTQETQYF
- TRBJ2-7 - TRBV7-9 TGTGCCAGCAGCTTAACATATCAGGCGGGACAGAACGAGCAGTACTTC CASSLTYQAGQNEQYF
- TRBJ2-1 few TRBV6-1 TGTGCCAGCAGTGAAGAGCGGGCCTACAATGAGCAGTTCTTC CASSEERAYNEQFF
TRBD1 TRBJ1-5 - TRBV19 TGTGCCAGTAGAGAAGCGGGACAGGGCAGTCAGCCCCAGCATTTT CASREAGQGSQPQHF
TRBD1 TRBJ1-5 - TRBV7-9 TGTGCCAGCAGCTCCTCCGACAGGGGCGATCAGCCCCAGCATTTT CASSSSDRGDQPQHF
- TRBJ1-2 once TRBV18 TGTGCCAGCTCACCACAGGAAGGTGGTGGCTATGGCTACACCTTC CASSPQEGGGYGYTF
TRBD2 TRBJ2-5 - TRBV2 TGTGCCAGCCCTGGAGGGCGGGAGAACGTTGGGACCCAGTACTTC CASPGGRENVGTQYF
TRBD1 TRBJ1-1 - TRBV7-3 TGTGCCAGCAGCTATGGGACAGGGGACACTGAAGCTTTCTTT CASSYGTGDTEAFF
- TRBJ1-2 - TRBV2 TGTGCCAGCAGTCAAACCTTAGACAGGCCCCGCGGCTACACCTTC CASSQTLDRPRGYTF
- TRBJ2-5 - TRBV10-3 TGTGCCATCAGACAGGGTCGGGAGACCCAGTACTTC CAIRQGRETQYF
- TRBJ2-3 - TRBV19 TGTGCCAGTAGTCCTCGACACGGTGATACGCAGTATTTT CASSPRHGDTQYF
TRBD1 TRBJ1-3 few TRBV28 TGTGCCAGCACCCGGGGGAGGGGGCCCGGAAACACCATATATTTT CASTRGRGPGNTIYF
TRBD2 TRBJ2-2 - TRBV6-1 TGTGCCAGCAGTGAAGGAATCTACGGGAGGGCGATCGTCCCCGGGGAGCTGTTTTTT CASSEGIYGRAIVPGELFF
- TRBJ1-2 - TRBV7-3 TGTGCCAGCAGCCCCGCCCCACAAAGTTCGTCTGATGGCTACACCTTC CASSPAPQSSSDGYTF
TRBD1 TRBJ2-3 - TRBV30 TGTGCCTGGAGTGTAGGGCAGGGGGCAGATACGCAGTATTTT CAWSVGQGADTQYF
- TRBJ2-1 - TRBV14 TGTGCCAGCAGCCGCCCCCGGGGACCCTACAATGAGCAGTTCTTC CASSRPRGPYNEQFF
- TRBJ2-3 - TRBV7-3 TGTGCCAGCAGCTTAGGGGCGGGGAGGCGGACAGATACGCAGTATTTT CASSLGAGRRTDTQYF
TRBD2 TRBJ2-1 - TRBV9 TGTGCCAGCAGCCCCAGGACTAGCGGGAGGGTTAATGAGCAGTTCTTC CASSPRTSGRVNEQFF
- TRBJ1-3 once TRBV2 TGTGCCAGCCGTCCAGGGAGCTCTGGAAACACCATATATTTT CASRPGSSGNTIYF
- TRBJ2-7 once TRBV28 TGTGCCAGCAGGGCAAGGAACGAGCAGTACTTC CASRARNEQYF